What follows are 4 T cell receptor beta chains derived from one specimen sequenced in a study of shared clonotypes between healthy human individuals. The assay was immunoSEQ multiplex PCR, and TCRdb's table has in-frame clones only and misses some. This sample yields around 2.5 million clones, of which approximately 93% are seen a single time; around 0.37% belongs to the top ten. Sample: naive CD4+ T cells from PBMCs. Subset noted: CD45RA+ positively selected. The receptors were sampled from a man younger than 35 in good health. Some clones in this sample may be carry-over from other donors' samples.

The V gene is TRBV4-1, the J gene TRBJ2-1, with 11 bases identical to TRBD2. The CDR3 runs 15 residues. Trimming cost V 4 bases and J 7 bases; bases outside gene matches: 6. Germline V CDR1 and CDR2: MGHRA, YSYEKL. CDR3 in DNA: TGCGCCAGCAGCCCCTTAGCGGGAGGGATTAATGAGCAGTTCTTC. This gives the protein CASSPLAGGINEQFF.

This chain connects TRBV29-1 to TRBJ2-1, with 7 bases lining up with TRBD1. The germline V gene encodes CDR1 SQVTM and CDR2 ANQGSEA. The CDR3 runs 12 residues. J gave up 8 bases and V 5 bases, and 6 bases lay outside the gene matches. The CDR3 nucleotides read TGCAGCGTTCTGCGACAGGGAGATGAGCAGTTCTTC. Translated: CSVLRQGDEQFF.

CDR3 loop: CASSNRPAIHGYTF. DNA for the CDR3: TGTGCCAGCAGCAACAGACCGGCCATCCATGGCTACACCTTC. The chain uses TRBV5-4 and TRBJ1-2; D is ambiguous. CDR1 is SGHNT and CDR2 is YYREEE in the germline V gene (reference sequence). This CDR3 is built from 14 residues. V shed 4 bases and J shed 6 bases, with 16 bases lying between them.

The J gene is TRBJ2-1, the V gene TRBV6-5, with 9 bases identical to TRBD2. Germline CDR1 is MNHEY and CDR2 is SVGAGI. The CDR3 length is 15 residues. V shed 6 bases and J 5 bases; nucleotides not matched to a gene: 8. CDR3 nucleotide sequence: TGTGCCAGCAGCCCCGGACTAGCGAAAAACAATGAGCAGTTCTTC. Translation gives CASSPGLAKNNEQFF.